What follows are 21 T cell receptor beta chains derived from one specimen sequenced in a study of T-cell reconstitution after alpha-beta-depleted transplantation in children. Preparation of the TCRbeta library used unique molecular identifiers. TCRdb re-derived calls from the PCR reads in MiXCR, one entry per CDR3 protein. The data contain approximately 79,000 distinct CDR3 sequences, 15% to 20% of them singletons. Sample: PBMCs, mostly from graft donor cells, taken 360 days after TCRalphabeta/CD19-depleted stem cell transplant. The receptors were gathered from a male patient under 10 years old who had a stem cell transplant for acute lymphoblastic leukemia, so the T cells may come from the graft donor.

The sample holds a few counts of this clonotype. The chain is built from TRBV4-1 and TRBJ2-1; D possibly matches TRBD1 or TRBD2 (5 bases each). CDR1 is MGHRA and CDR2 is YSYEKL in the germline V gene. This CDR3 is 17 amino acids long. V shed 4 bases and J shed 6 bases, with 22 bases lying between them. The CDR3 protein is CASSPLPQGEMSNEQFF. The CDR3, as DNA: TGCGCCAGCAGCCCCTTACCCCAGGGAGAAATGAGCAATGAGCAGTTCTTC.

The chain recombines TRBV6-4 with TRBJ1-5; D not resolved. Germline V lookup: CDR1 MRHNA, CDR2 SNTAGT. The V end was cut by 5 bases, the J end by 0 bases, with 8 bases between. The CDR3 consists of 14 residues. The CDR3 loop is CASSLVYSNQPQHF. DNA for the CDR3: TGTGCCAGCAGTTTGGTTTATAGCAATCAGCCCCAGCATTTT.

This clonotype occurred a few times. This chain joins TRBV25-1 and TRBJ2-7, with D uncertain. Germline V gene lookup returns CDR1 MGHDK and CDR2 SYGVNS. V lost 1 base and J 3 bases, leaving 13 bases between the germline ends. The length of the CDR3 is 15 residues. DNA of the CDR3: TGTGCCAGCAGTGAATTTGGAACGACCCGCTACGAGCAGTACTTC. It encodes CASSEFGTTRYEQYF.

Comments on this clonotype: This may stem from a read error, because a much larger clone lies one nucleotide away. V usage is TRBV6-5 and J usage is TRBJ2-4; D call uncertain. The V end was cut by 3 bases, the J end by 5 bases, with 8 bases between. CDR3 length: 13 amino acids. Germline V gives CDR1 MNHEY, CDR2 SVGAGI. CDR3 amino acids: CASSYGFQNIQYF. CDR3 bases: TGTGCCAGCAGTTATGGGTTCCAAAACATTCAGTACTTC.

The gene calls are TRBV12-3 or TRBV12-4 and TRBJ1-5; the match to TRBD1 covers 11 bases. CDR3 length equals 14 residues. V dropped 4 bases and J dropped 7; count of bases not matched to a gene: 3. The DNA for the CDR3 is TGTGCCAGCAGTTCCGGGACAGGGGGACAGCCCCAGCATTTT. This gives the protein CASSSGTGGQPQHF.

The V and J genes are TRBV9 and TRBJ1-1; D ambiguous. This CDR3 is built from 15 residues. Trimming stripped 0 bases from V and 3 bases from J, with 12 bases between. The germline V gene encodes CDR1 SGDLS and CDR2 YYNGEE. CDR3 residues: CASSVGLQSHTEAFF. CDR3 in DNA: TGTGCCAGCAGCGTAGGACTACAGTCGCACACTGAAGCTTTCTTT.

This clonotype appeared a few times. This sequence joins TRBV20-1 and TRBJ2-7; D remains ambiguous. The CDR3 runs to 12 residues. Between the trimmed V and J ends, which lost 3 bases and 2 bases, there was a span of 8 bases. Germline CDR1 reads DFQATT; CDR2 reads SNEGSKA (reference sequence). CDR3 in amino acids: CSASDETYEQYF. The CDR3 DNA reads TGCAGTGCTAGTGACGAAACCTACGAGCAGTACTTC.

This clonotype was observed a handful of times. This chain joins TRBV6-7 and TRBJ2-2; maybe TRBD1 (6 bases). TRBV6-7 carries the ORF label, with uncertain function. Trimming removed 7 bases from V and 3 bases from J, with 24 bases in between. The CDR3 sequence is 18 residues long. Here the CDR3 reads CASMGKSSGDRDTGELFF. The DNA for the CDR3 is TGTGCCAGCATGGGGAAATCGTCAGGGGACCGGGACACCGGGGAGCTGTTTTTT.

A few counts support this clonotype. The rearrangement links TRBV12-3 or TRBV12-4 to TRBJ2-2; 10 bases match TRBD1. J lost 4 bases, V lost 1 base, and 3 bases had no gene match. This CDR3 region has 16 residues. The CDR3: CASSLGGTGATGELFF. DNA for the CDR3: TGTGCCAGCAGTTTAGGTGGGACAGGGGCCACCGGGGAGCTGTTTTTT.

The rearrangement links TRBV7-8 to TRBJ2-3; D ambiguous. Trimming stripped 2 bases from V and 6 bases from J, with 6 bases between. This CDR3 contains 12 residues. The germline gives CDR1 SGHVS, CDR2 FQNEAQ. CDR3 DNA: TGTGCCAGCAGCTTAAACGGGGATACGCAGTATTTT. Amino acid sequence: CASSLNGDTQYF. Full variable domain (outside the CDR3, taken from reference TRBV7-8 and TRBJ2-3): GAGVSQSPRYKVAKRGQDVALRCDPISGHVSLFWYQQALGQGPEFLTYFQNEAQLDKSGLPSDRFFAERPEGSVSTLKIQRTQQEDSAVYLCASSLNGDTQYFGPGTRLTVL.

The chain couples TRBV12-3 or TRBV12-4 to TRBJ2-5; TRBD2 might be the D (6 bases). V lost 3 bases to trimming and J lost 1 base, with 12 bases between them. This CDR3 spans 15 amino acids. This CDR3 reads CASSLRGGAQETQYF. CDR3 bases: TGTGCCAGCAGTTTGCGTGGAGGGGCCCAAGAGACCCAGTACTTC.

This clonotype was seen many times. The rearrangement uses TRBV5-1 and TRBJ1-2; 8 nucleotides line up with TRBD1. V dropped 2 bases and J dropped 6; count of bases not matched to a gene: 6. The CDR3 extends over 14 amino acids. Germline loops: CDR1 SGHRS, CDR2 YFSETQ. CDR3 sequence (DNA): TGCGCCAGCAGCTTTGACAGGGGCCTTGATGGCTACACCTTC. Its translation: CASSFDRGLDGYTF.

Only a few counts were recorded for this clonotype. The chain joins TRBV6-5 to TRBJ2-5, with TRBD2 matching over 10 bases. This CDR3 has 16 amino acids. CDR1 MNHEY and CDR2 SVGAGI come from the germline V gene. The ends lost 2 bases at V and 4 bases at J; junction bases unmatched: 7. The CDR3 nucleotides read TGTGCCAGCAGTTACGGTCTAGCGGGGGAGCGAGAGACCCAGTACTTC. Translating gives CASSYGLAGERETQYF.

This clonotype was counted between two and nine times. The CDR3: CATSDFSGQTQYF. The CDR3 nucleotides are TGTGCCACCAGTGATTTTAGCGGACAGACCCAGTACTTC. The chain is built from TRBV24-1 and TRBJ2-5; D might be TRBD2 (6 bases). Deletions cut 1 base from V and 6 bases from J, with 8 bases between. Germline-derived CDR1 and CDR2 are KGHDR and SFDVKD. This CDR3 is built from 13 residues.

This clonotype showed up just a few times. The chain carries TRBV12-3 or TRBV12-4 and TRBJ1-6; unclear D gene. Trimming left V 3 bases short and J 6 bases short, with 9 bases between. The CDR3 has 14 residues. The CDR3: CASSFWEFNSPLHF. The CDR3 DNA reads TGTGCCAGCAGTTTCTGGGAGTTTAATTCACCCCTCCACTTT.

The chain joins TRBV5-1 to TRBJ2-1; weak D call: TRBD1 (5 bases). The CDR3 consists of 16 residues. With 0 bases removed from V and 4 bases from J, the gap between germline ends came to 14 bases. The germline gives CDR1 SGHRS, CDR2 YFSETQ. This chain's CDR3 is CASSLGQGFRYNEQFF. The CDR3 bases are TGCGCCAGCAGCTTGGGGCAGGGTTTCCGATACAATGAGCAGTTCTTC.

The chain combines TRBV25-1 with TRBJ2-7; D possibly uses TRBD1 or TRBD2 (6 bases each). Germline-derived CDR1 and CDR2 are MGHDK and SYGVNS. This CDR3 has 18 residues. V was clipped by 2 bases and J by 2 bases, with 22 bases between them. This CDR3 reads CASSEKGLGGPRPYEQYF. The CDR3 DNA reads as TGTGCCAGCAGTGAAAAGGGTCTTGGGGGGCCAAGGCCCTACGAGCAGTACTTC.

This clonotype was recorded a few times. The gene calls are TRBV4-1 and TRBJ2-7; D perhaps matches TRBD2 (5 bases). The length of the CDR3 is 16 residues. V was trimmed by 2 bases and J by 2 bases, leaving 16 bases between them. Germline CDR1 and CDR2: MGHRA and YSYEKL. The CDR3, as DNA: TGCGCCAGCAGCCAAATACCCGGGATTGCGCCCTACGAGCAGTACTTC. It specifies CASSQIPGIAPYEQYF.

This clonotype has only a few counts. V usage is TRBV3-1 and J usage is TRBJ2-3, with 12 positions matching TRBD2. The CDR3 length is 16 residues. Unmatched junction bases numbered 3, after V lost 4 bases and J lost 1 base. The germline gives CDR1 LGHDT, CDR2 YNNKEL (reference sequence). CDR3 loop: CASSPLAGGRTDTQYF. As DNA, the CDR3 is TGTGCCAGCAGCCCACTAGCGGGAGGCCGCACAGATACGCAGTATTTT.

This clonotype was found a few times. The chain uses TRBV7-9 and TRBJ2-7; D possibly matches TRBD1 or TRBD2 (5 bases each). Germline V lookup: CDR1 SEHNR, CDR2 FQNEAQ (reference sequence). The CDR3 runs 14 residues. The ends were cut back, 5 bases at V and 7 bases at J, with 18 bases in the middle. CDR3 in amino acids: CASSEGRRNGEQYF. The CDR3 coding sequence is TGTGCCAGCAGCGAGGGACGCCGTAACGGGGAGCAGTACTTC.

The chain carries TRBV10-3 and TRBJ1-2; D remains ambiguous. The CDR3 has 14 amino acids. CDR1 and CDR2 (germline): ENHRY, SYGVKD. V lost 0 bases and J 8 bases, leaving 13 bases between the germline ends. CDR3 in DNA: TGTGCCATCAGTGAGTCGACGGTACCCCTCGGCTACACCTTC. Its protein is CAISESTVPLGYTF.